This T cell receptor beta chain was captured in a study of shared clonotypes between healthy human individuals. Naive CD8 isolation took CD45RO-negative cells positively selected for CCR7 and excluded terminally differentiated effector memory CD45RA+ cells. Using immunoSEQ multiplex PCR, the repertoire was profiled, and TCRdb retains in-frame clones only, with some absent. The table has about 2.1 million clones, roughly 93% seen once. This CDR3 is 15 amino acids long. V lost 6 bases, J lost 2 bases, and 8 bases stayed unmatched. Germline-derived CDR1 and CDR2 are MDHEN and SYDVKM. V and J are TRBV28 and TRBJ2-3; 7 nucleotides align to TRBD1. The receptor comes from a man between 18 and 35 years old in good health. Some clones in this sample may be carry-over from other donors' samples. Sequencing was carried out using naive CD8+ T cells from PBMCs. CDR3 sequence (DNA): TGTGCCAGCAGATCCAGGGGGTTCGACACAGATACGCAGTATTTT. This codes for CASRSRGFDTDTQYF.